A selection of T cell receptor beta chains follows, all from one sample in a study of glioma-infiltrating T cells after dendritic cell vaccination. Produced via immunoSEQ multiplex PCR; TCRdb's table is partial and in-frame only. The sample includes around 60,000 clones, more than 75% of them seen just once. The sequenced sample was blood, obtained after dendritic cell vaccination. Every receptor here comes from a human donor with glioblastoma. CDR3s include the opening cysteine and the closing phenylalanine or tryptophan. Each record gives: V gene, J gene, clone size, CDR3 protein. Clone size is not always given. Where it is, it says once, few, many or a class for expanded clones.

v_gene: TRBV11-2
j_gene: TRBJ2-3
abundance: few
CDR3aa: CASSSYPQRGGRGDTQYF

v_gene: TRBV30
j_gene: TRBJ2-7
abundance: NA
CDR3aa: CAWKGLTYEQYF

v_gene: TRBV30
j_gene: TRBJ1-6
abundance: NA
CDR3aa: CAWSGPGNSPLHF

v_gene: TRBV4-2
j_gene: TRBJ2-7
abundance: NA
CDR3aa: CASSQDNRGFGEQYF

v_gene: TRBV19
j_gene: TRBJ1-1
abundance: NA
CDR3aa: CASSIGSVMNTEAFF

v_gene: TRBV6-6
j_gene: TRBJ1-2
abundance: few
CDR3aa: CASRREQGAYGYTF

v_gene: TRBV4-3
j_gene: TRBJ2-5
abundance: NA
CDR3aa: CASSDGTGETQYF

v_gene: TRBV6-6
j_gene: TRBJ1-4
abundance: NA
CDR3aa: CASSGSQLTNEKLFF

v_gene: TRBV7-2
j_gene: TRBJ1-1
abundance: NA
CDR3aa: CASSLVGSQGMNTEAFF

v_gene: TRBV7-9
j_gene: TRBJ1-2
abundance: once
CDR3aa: CASSLAEGEGGYTF

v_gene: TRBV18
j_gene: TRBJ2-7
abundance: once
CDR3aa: CASSPPGRNEQYF

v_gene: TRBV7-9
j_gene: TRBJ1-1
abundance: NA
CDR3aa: CASSGEVGEAFF

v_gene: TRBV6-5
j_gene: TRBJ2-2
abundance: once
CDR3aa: CASQEAGGPIGELFF

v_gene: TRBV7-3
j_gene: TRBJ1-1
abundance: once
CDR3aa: CASSNTAGGTEAFF

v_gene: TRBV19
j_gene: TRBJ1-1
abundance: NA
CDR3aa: CASKRTGVSTEAFF

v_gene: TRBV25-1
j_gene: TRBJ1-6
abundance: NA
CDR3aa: CASSELRDYNSPLHF

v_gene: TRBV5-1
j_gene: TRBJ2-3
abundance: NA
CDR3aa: CASSLGQATGLSDTQYF

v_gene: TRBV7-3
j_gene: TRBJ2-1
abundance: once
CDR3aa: CASSPAGGLGEQFF

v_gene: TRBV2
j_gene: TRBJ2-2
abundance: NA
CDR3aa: CASSRAGGGTGELFF

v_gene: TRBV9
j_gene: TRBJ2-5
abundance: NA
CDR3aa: CASSVFGGVETQYF

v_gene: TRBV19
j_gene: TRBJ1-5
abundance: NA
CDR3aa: CASSIRQRQPQHF

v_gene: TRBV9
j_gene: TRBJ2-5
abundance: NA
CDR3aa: CASSEGGLAGIKETQYF

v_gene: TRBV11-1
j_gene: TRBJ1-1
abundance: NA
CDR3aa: CASSFNRSAFF

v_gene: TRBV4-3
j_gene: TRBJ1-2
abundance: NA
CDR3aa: CASSQDRRGWGYTF

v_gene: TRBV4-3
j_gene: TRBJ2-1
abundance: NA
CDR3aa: CASSQGTGRDEQFF

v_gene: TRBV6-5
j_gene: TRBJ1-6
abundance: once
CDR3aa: CASSYSRQGNSPLHF

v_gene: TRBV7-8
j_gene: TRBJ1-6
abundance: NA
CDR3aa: CASSLGGAYNSPLHF

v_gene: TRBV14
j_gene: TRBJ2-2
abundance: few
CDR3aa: CASRRTGINTGELFF

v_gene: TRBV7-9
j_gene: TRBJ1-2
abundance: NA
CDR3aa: CASSSATGNYGYTF

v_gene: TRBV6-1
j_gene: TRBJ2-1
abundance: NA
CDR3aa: CATTSGGRYNEQFF

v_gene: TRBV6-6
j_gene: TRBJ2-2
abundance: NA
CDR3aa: CASKRSNTGELFF

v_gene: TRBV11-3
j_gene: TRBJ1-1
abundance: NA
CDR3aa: CASSLEGVWGQSNTEAFF

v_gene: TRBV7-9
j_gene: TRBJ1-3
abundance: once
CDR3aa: CASRQTGESGNTIYF

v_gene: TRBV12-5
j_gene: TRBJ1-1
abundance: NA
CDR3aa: CASGLDRSEAFF

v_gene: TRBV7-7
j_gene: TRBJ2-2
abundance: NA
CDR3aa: CASSLSPNTGELFF

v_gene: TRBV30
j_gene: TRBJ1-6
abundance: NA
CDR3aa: CAWSGDSSPLHF

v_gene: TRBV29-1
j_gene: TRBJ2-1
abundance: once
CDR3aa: CSVGLQGIFRNEQFF

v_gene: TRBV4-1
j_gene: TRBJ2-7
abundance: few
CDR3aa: CASSRQDSQLTEQYF

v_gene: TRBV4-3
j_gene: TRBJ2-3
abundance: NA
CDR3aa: CASSQLTETDTQYF

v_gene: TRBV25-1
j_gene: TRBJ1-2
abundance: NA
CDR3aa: CASSESAGGWYGYTF

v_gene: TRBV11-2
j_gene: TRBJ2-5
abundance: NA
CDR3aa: CASSFGEVETQYF

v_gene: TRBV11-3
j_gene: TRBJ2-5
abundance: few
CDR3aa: CASSLGQIPAQETQYF

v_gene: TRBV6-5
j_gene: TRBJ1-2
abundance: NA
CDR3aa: CASSYRGRGYGYTF

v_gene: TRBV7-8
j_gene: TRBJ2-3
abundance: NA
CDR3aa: CASSQGGLLAGRRADTQYF

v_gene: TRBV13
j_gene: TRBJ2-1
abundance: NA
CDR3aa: CASSLFSDYYNEQFF

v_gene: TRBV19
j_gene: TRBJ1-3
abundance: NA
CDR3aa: CASMDARSSGNTIYF

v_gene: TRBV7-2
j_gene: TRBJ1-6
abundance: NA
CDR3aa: CASSPRQASNSPLHF

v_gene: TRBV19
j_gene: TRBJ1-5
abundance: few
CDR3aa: CASSFGSGHNQPQHF

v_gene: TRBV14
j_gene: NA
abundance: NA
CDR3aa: CASSPLVAGSYEQYF

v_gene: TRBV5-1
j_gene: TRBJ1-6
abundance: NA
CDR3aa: CASSLKRESNYNSPLHF